The clone carrying this T cell receptor (beta chain) came up a few times. Its antigen is as yet unknown. The data belong to a study of T-cell memory formation after mild COVID-19. TCRdb re-called the 5' RACE reads through MiXCR, storing one row per CDR3 protein. The sample holds under 200,000 distinct CDR3 sequences; roughly 10% are singletons and the top ten take approximately 3.8%. Germline-derived CDR1 and CDR2 are SQVTM and ANQGSEA. With 4 bases removed from V and 8 bases from J, the gap between germline ends came to 12 bases. This CDR3 has 12 amino acids. Study outcomes and limitations: Clones that shrank (day 15 to 85) were balanced CD4/CD8, whereas later expanders leaned CD4+.

The source of this sequence is a young man who had mild COVID-19 (a few samples of this study predate the infection). Cell type and time point are not known. The sample taken for sequencing was PBMCs or a T cell subset sorted from them (not recorded which). The gene calls are TRBV29-1 and TRBJ2-1, with D maybe TRBD1 (6 bases). This chain's CDR3 is CSVVPRGHEQFF. CDR3 in DNA: TGCAGCGTTGTCCCCAGGGGTCATGAGCAGTTCTTC.